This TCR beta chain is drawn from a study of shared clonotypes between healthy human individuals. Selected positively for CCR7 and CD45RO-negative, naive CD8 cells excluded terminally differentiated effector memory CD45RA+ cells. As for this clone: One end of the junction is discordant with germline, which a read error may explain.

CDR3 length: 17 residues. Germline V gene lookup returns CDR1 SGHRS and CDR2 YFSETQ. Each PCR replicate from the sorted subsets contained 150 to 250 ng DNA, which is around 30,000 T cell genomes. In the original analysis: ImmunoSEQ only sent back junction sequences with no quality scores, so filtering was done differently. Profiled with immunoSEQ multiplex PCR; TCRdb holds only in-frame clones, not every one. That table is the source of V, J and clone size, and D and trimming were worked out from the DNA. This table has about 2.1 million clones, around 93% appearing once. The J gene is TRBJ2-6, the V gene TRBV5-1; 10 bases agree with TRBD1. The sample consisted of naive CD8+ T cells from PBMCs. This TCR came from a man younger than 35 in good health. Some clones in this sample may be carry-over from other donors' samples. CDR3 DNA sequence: TGCGCCAGCAGCTTAGCCGGGACAGGGGTAGGGGTCAACGTCCTGACTTTC. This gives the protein CASSLAGTGVGVNVLTF.